The sequence of this T cell receptor (beta chain) was determined in a study of T cells in women clearing cervical HPV infection. Study summary: Controls' single incident HPV16 infection cleared within 12 months without precancer.

immunoSEQ multiplex PCR used an average of around 1,200 ng genomic DNA. The assay was immunoSEQ multiplex PCR, and TCRdb's table has in-frame clones only and misses some. The sample data list about 22,000 clones. As to this clone: Its cognate antigen is unknown. The CDR3 goes on 3 residues after the read ends, and that part is filled in from the germline J gene.

General study points: Repertoire richness, not evenness, was significantly elevated in CIN3+ cases versus controls.

The CDR3 runs 19 residues. V lost 1 base, J lost 0 bases, and 9 bases stayed unmatched. CDR1 LNHDA and CDR2 SQIVND come from the germline V gene (reference sequence). Material: blood buffy coat. This chain connects TRBV19 to TRBJ2-1; 10 positions agree with TRBD2. This TCR derives from a woman between 18 and 69 years old with a cervical HPV16 infection that either progressed to CIN3+ or cleared (not recorded which). CDR3 protein: CASSIGLLAGFSSYNEQFF. Incomplete CDR3 DNA: TGTGCCAGTAGTATAGGGCTACTAGCGGGGTTTAGCTCCTACAATGAG.